The clone carrying this T cell receptor (beta chain) is classed as medium-sized (0.01 to 0.1%) by frequency. Its antigen is not identified. TRB was amplified from approximately 250 ng of peripheral blood genomic DNA per sample. The data derive from a study of T cell clusters in autoimmune cytopenias. Study-level background: Per sample, median TRB depth was roughly 50,000 reads, yielding a median 2,350 distinct clonotypes.

Overall study results and limits: Physiological T cell clusters of healthy donors were apparently absent in primary autoimmune cytopenia patients.

TRB rearrangements were amplified by touch-down multiplex PCR with mixed TRB-A/B primers. TCRdb re-called the multiplex PCR reads, yielding one record per CDR3 amino acid sequence without DNA. This listing includes 2,500 to 3,000 distinct CDR3 sequences. Germline V gives CDR1 SGHVS, CDR2 FNYEAQ. This CDR3 is 16 amino acids long. These data also featured in a second study, about T cell repertoires in aging, cancer and after chemotherapy.

The V and J genes are TRBV7-6 and TRBJ1-3; the TCRdb D gene call, TRBD1, has no DNA to confirm it. Source material: peripheral blood. This receptor was taken from a human donor in good health. CDR3 region: CASSLEAGGRGNTIYF.